One TCR beta chain is described in this entry. Its antigen remains unidentified. Base qualities are not provided; no much larger clone lies one nucleotide away. This sample was included in a study of control samples from healthy donors and cancer patients (dated by TCRdb to about 2020). Libraries were constructed by the immunoSEQ multiplex PCR assay. TCRdb limited this immuneACCESS table to in-frame rearrangements with V and J called. A share of clones is missing; checked studies link under half to unresolved V genes, and the rest is unexplained. This sample gives 130,000 to 150,000 clones in total; 89% of them show up just once. The top ten hold around 4.6% of the sample. The CDR3 holds 16 amino acids from the cysteine to the phenylalanine. The DNA shown is the 48-base CDR3, in frame from base 1. Relative to germline, V is missing 5 bases and J is missing 3 bases, with 13 bases of the junction outside any gene match. In the germline V gene, CDR1 corresponds to LGHNA and CDR2 to YSLEER.

Sequencing input: blood. The chain is made from TRBV4-3 and TRBJ2-7; the central 7 bases match TRBD2. This TCR came from a man aged 25 to 40 in good health. The DNA sequence follows: TGCGCCAGCAGCTTGGGGGGGAGTTTCGGGGTCTACGAGCAGTACTTC. Translated, this is CASSLGGSFGVYEQYF.